The rows below give T cell receptor beta chains drawn from one sample of a study of beta chain features in type 1 diabetes. The data were produced by immunoSEQ multiplex PCR, yet TCRdb's version contains in-frame clones alone and is incomplete. Here the sample spans under 550,000 clones, roughly an eighth being singletons. The sample was naive CD4+ T cells from blood. Source of these receptors: a woman aged 18-30 years in good health. Both conserved end residues are part of each CDR3. A D gene is named only where the DNA matches it firmly. Clone size appears in some rows only: once, few, many, or a class for an expanded clone.

TRBJ2-7,-,TRBV7-2,-,TGTGCCAGCAGCTTAAGGCAGGGTCCGCACGAGCAGTACTTC,CASSLRQGPHEQYF
TRBJ2-1,-,TRBV18,few,TGTGCCAGCTCACCCATGGGGGGCGGCCTCAATGAGCAGTTCTTC,CASSPMGGGLNEQFF
TRBJ2-3,TRBD1,TRBV2,-,TGTGCCAGCATAAGGGACAGGACAGATACGCAGTATTTT,CASIRDRTDTQYF
TRBJ1-1,-,TRBV2,-,TGTGCCAGCAGTGAAGAGTGGAACACTGAAGCTTTCTTT,CASSEEWNTEAFF
TRBJ2-1,TRBD1,TRBV18,few,TGTGCCAGCTCACTACTCGGACAGGAGTACAATGAGCAGTTCTTC,CASSLLGQEYNEQFF
TRBJ2-7,-,TRBV14,-,TGTGCCAGCAGCCATCCCGGCCGATACGAGCAGTACTTC,CASSHPGRYEQYF
TRBJ2-5,-,TRBV28,few,TGTGCCAGCAGTTTCCCTCGGGTCCTAGTTGAGACCCAGTACTTC,CASSFPRVLVETQYF
TRBJ2-7,TRBD1,TRBV18,-,TGTGCCAGCTCACGTACGACAGGGTCGCGGTACGAGCAGTACTTC,CASSRTTGSRYEQYF
TRBJ1-2,-,TRBV4-1,many,TGCGCCAGCAGCCAAGATTGGGGTGGCGGCTACACCTTC,CASSQDWGGGYTF
TRBJ2-3,TRBD2,TRBV7-2,-,TGTGCCAGCAGCTTAGCGCGGGAGGCAGATACGCAGTATTTT,CASSLAREADTQYF
TRBJ1-1,-,TRBV29-1,few,TGCAGCGTTGCTGAGGGCCGTTTGCTCTTT,CSVAEGRLLF
TRBJ2-7,-,TRBV30,few,TGTGCCTGGAGTGTAGGGGACTGGAGAGGTGGTTTCTTC,CAWSVGDWRGGFF
TRBJ2-1,TRBD2,TRBV18,few,TGTGCCAGCTCACCGTTATATAGCGGGGGCCCCAACAATGAGCAGTTCTTC,CASSPLYSGGPNNEQFF
TRBJ2-3,TRBD1,TRBV7-9,-,TGTGCCAGCAGCTCCCCCGGGACAGGGGTTCAGGGCGTGCAGTATTTT,CASSSPGTGVQGVQYF
TRBJ2-7,TRBD2,TRBV7-9,-,TGTGCCAGCAGCCGACTAGCGGGTACCTACGAGCAGTACTTC,CASSRLAGTYEQYF
TRBJ2-1,TRBD2,TRBV7-2,-,TGTGCCAGCAGATTACTAGCGGATTCCTACAATGAGCAGTTCTTC,CASRLLADSYNEQFF
TRBJ2-3,-,TRBV10-3,few,TGTGCCATCAGTGAGAGGATGGACAGAGCAGATACGCAGTATTTT,CAISERMDRADTQYF
TRBJ1-2,-,TRBV29-1,-,TGCAGCGTTGATGGGGGTTATGGCTACACCTTC,CSVDGGYGYTF
TRBJ2-7,-,TRBV11-3,few,TGTGCCAGCAGCTTAGAGGTACAATCCTACGAGCAGTACTTC,CASSLEVQSYEQYF
TRBJ2-3,TRBD1,TRBV6-6,-,TGTGCCAGCAGTGGACAGGTGCAGTATTTT,CASSGQVQYF
TRBJ1-1,-,TRBV18,-,TGTGCCAGCTCACCCCGAGGGAACGGGGCTATGAACACTGAAGCTTTCTTT,CASSPRGNGAMNTEAFF
TRBJ2-3,TRBD2,TRBV9,once,TGTGCCAGCAGCGTAAGGCGGGGGGGCCAAGATACGCAGTATTTT,CASSVRRGGQDTQYF
TRBJ2-1,-,TRBV5-1,many,TGCGCCAGCAGCTTGGCCTCGGGGGTGAGCTCCTACAATGAGCAGTTCTTC,CASSLASGVSSYNEQFF
TRBJ2-6,-,TRBV28,-,TGTGCCAGCAGTTTTGGGGGGCCTGGGGCCAACGTCCTGACTTTC,CASSFGGPGANVLTF
TRBJ2-1,TRBD1,TRBV23-1,-,TGCGCCAGCAGCCAGGGGGCGCGAAGGGGTGAGCAGTTCTTC,CASSQGARRGEQFF
TRBJ2-1,-,TRBV7-8,few,TGTGCCAGCAGCCAGAGAACTAGCCGGCGTGAGCAGTTCTTC,CASSQRTSRREQFF
TRBJ2-3,TRBD2,TRBV2,many,TGTGCCATCAATAGCGGGAGCGGTATGAGTACGCAGTATTTT,CAINSGSGMSTQYF
TRBJ2-3,-,TRBV7-9,-,TGTGCCAGCAGCTTAGACCGGACAAGTGATACGCAGTATTTT,CASSLDRTSDTQYF
TRBJ2-2,TRBD1,TRBV7-2,-,TGTGCCAGCAGCCCGACGACAGGGAACATCGGGGAGCTGTTTTTT,CASSPTTGNIGELFF
TRBJ2-1,TRBD2,TRBV5-4,few,TGTGCCAGCAGCTCCACTAGCGTGTCGGATGAGCAGTTCTTC,CASSSTSVSDEQFF
TRBJ1-2,-,TRBV9,few,TGTGCCAGCAGCGTAGACAGGGCCGACGGCTACACCTTC,CASSVDRADGYTF
TRBJ1-2,TRBD1,TRBV29-1,few,TGCAGCGTTTACCCTGGGACAGGGGAAAACTATGGCTACACCTTC,CSVYPGTGENYGYTF
TRBJ1-2,TRBD1,TRBV4-1,few,TGCGCCAGCAGCCGGGACCGAGACAGGGCGGGCGGCTACACCTTC,CASSRDRDRAGGYTF